These 6 T cell receptor beta chains were sequenced from one sample in a study of T cells after yellow fever vaccination. From the 5' RACE reads, TCRdb called clonotypes with MiXCR, one entry per CDR3 protein. The sample contains about 580,000 distinct CDR3 sequences, about 15% of which appear only once. This material consisted of PBMCs, taken 5 days after the first yellow fever vaccination. These TCRs come from a man younger than 35 who received the YFV17D yellow fever vaccine.

The rearrangement links TRBV2 to TRBJ1-3; D gene ambiguous. The V gene's germline CDR1 is SNHLY and CDR2 FYNNEI. Trimming took 2 bases from V and 1 from J, leaving 0 bases between them. This CDR3 has 12 amino acids. The CDR3 region is CASSESGNTIYF. CDR3 sequence (DNA): TGTGCCAGCAGTGAATCTGGAAACACCATATATTTT.

This clonotype was detected a few times. The V call is TRBV10-3, the J call TRBJ2-7; D perhaps matches TRBD2 (6 bases). The CDR3 runs 15 residues. Germline V gene data show CDR1 as ENHRY and CDR2 as SYGVKD. V shed 0 bases and J shed 3 bases, with 12 bases lying between them. The CDR3 here is CAISESWAGYYEQYV. Written as DNA, the CDR3 is TGTGCCATCAGTGAGTCGTGGGCGGGATACTACGAGCAGTACGTC.

This clonotype was observed a handful of times. In DNA, the CDR3 is TGTGCCAGCAGTTTATGGGGGGCGGGCGGGGAGCTGTTTTTT. Residues: CASSLWGAGGELFF. The chain joins TRBV27 to TRBJ2-2; D may correspond to TRBD1 or TRBD2 (6 bases each). V dropped 1 base and J dropped 7 bases, with 10 bases sitting between them. CDR3 length: 14 amino acids. Germline-derived CDR1 and CDR2 are MNHEY and SMNVEV (reference sequence).

This clonotype was counted only a few times. V and J are TRBV7-9 and TRBJ1-5; 7 bases map to TRBD1. Trimming at V came to 7 bases and at J to 5 bases, leaving 11 bases not matched to a gene. The CDR3 is 15 amino acids. Germline lookup yields CDR1 SEHNR and CDR2 FQNEAQ (reference sequence). The DNA of the CDR3 is TGTGCCAGCACCCCGGGAGGGGGCCGACATCAGCCCCAGCATTTT. Protein product: CASTPGGGRHQPQHF.

Only a few counts were recorded for this clonotype. J is TRBJ2-1 and V is TRBV12-3 or TRBV12-4; a possible D gene is TRBD1 (6 bases). With 7 bases removed from V and 1 base from J, the gap between germline ends came to 17 bases. The length of the CDR3 is 16 residues. The CDR3 bases are TGTGCCAGCACCCCCCAGTGGACAGCATCCTACAATGAGCAGTTCTTC. Its protein is CASTPQWTASYNEQFF.

This clonotype was seen more than once but under ten times. The CDR3 DNA reads TGTGCCAGCAGTTACTTCTGGGGTACCGGGGAGCTGTTTTTT. Protein product: CASSYFWGTGELFF. The chain carries TRBV6-5 and TRBJ2-2; D not resolved. The CDR3 has 14 amino acids. The V and J ends lost 1 base and 5 bases respectively, with 8 bases between them. Germline V gene lookup returns CDR1 MNHEY and CDR2 SVGAGI.